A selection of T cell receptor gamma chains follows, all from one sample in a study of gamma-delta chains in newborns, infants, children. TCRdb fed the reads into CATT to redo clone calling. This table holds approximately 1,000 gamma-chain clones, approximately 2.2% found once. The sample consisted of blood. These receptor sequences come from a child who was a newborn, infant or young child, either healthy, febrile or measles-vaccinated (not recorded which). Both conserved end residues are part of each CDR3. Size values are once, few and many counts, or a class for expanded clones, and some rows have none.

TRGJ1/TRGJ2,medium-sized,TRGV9,TGTGCCTTGTGGGAGGTGCGGGATAAGAAACTCTTT,CALWEVRDKKLF
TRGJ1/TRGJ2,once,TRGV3,TGTGCCACCTTTGACATGCTACTCGTTATACTCTTT,CATFDMLLVILF
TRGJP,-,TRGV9,TGTGCCTTGTGGGAGGTAACGCAAGAGTTGGGCAAAAAAATCAAGGTATTT,CALWEVTQELGKKIKVF
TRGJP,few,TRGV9,TGTGCCTTGTGGGTTCGAGAGTTGGGCAAAAAAATCAAGGTATTT,CALWVRELGKKIKVF
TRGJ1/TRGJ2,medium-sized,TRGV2,TGTGCCACCTGGGACGGGCCGGATTATAAGAAACTCTTT,CATWDGPDYKKLF
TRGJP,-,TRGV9,TGTGCCTTGTGGGAGGTGTTTTTGGGCAAAAAAATCAAGGTATTT,CALWEVFLGKKIKVF
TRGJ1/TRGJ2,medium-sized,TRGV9,TGTGCCTTGTCTCATCCCACTTATTATAAGAAACTCTTT,CALSHPTYYKKLF
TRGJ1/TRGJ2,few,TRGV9,TGTGCCTTGTGGGATGTGGTCTATAAGAAACTCTTT,CALWDVVYKKLF
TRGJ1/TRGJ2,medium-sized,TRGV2,TGTGCCACCTGGGACGGGCTTTATAAGAAACTCTTT,CATWDGLYKKLF
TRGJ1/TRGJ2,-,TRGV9,TGTGCCTTGTGGGAGGTGAATAAGAAACTCTTT,CALWEVNKKLF
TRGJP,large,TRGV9,TGTGCCTTGTGGGAGGTGTTTAATTTGGGCAAAAAAATCAAGGTATTT,CALWEVFNLGKKIKVF
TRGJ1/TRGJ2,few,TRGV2,TGTGCCACCTGGGACGGGCGAGGCAATATGGGTTATAAGAAACTCTTT,CATWDGRGNMGYKKLF
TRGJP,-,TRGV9,TGTGCCTTGTGGGAGGTGGAGGGGAGTTTTAGTCCTCAGTTGGGCAAAAAAATCAAGGTATTT,CALWEVEGSFSPQLGKKIKVF
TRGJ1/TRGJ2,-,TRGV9,TGTGCCTTGTGGGAGGTGGGGCATTATAAGAAACTCTTT,CALWEVGHYKKLF
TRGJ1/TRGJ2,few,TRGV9,TGTGCCTTGTGGGATGGGTATAAGAAACTCTTT,CALWDGYKKLF
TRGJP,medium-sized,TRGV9,TGTGCCTTGTGGGAGGTCCAGGACCGTCAAGAGTTGGGCAAAAAAATCAAGGTATTT,CALWEVQDRQELGKKIKVF
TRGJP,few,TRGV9,TGTGCCTTGTGGGAGGTGTTTGGAGAGTTGGGCAAAAAAATCAAGGTATTT,CALWEVFGELGKKIKVF
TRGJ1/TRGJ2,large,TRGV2,TGTGCCACCTGGGACGACCACCTACTTTATTATAAGAAACTCTTT,CATWDDHLLYYKKLF
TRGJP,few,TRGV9,TGTGCCTTGTGGGAGCCACCAGCTCAAGAGTTGGGCAAAAAAATCAAGGTGTTC,CALWEPPAQELGKKIKVF
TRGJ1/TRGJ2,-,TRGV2,TGTGCCACCTTTGACGACCACCTACTTTATTATAAGAAACTCTTT,CATFDDHLLYYKKLF
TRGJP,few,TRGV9,TGTGCCTTGTGGGAAGGGGCTGAGTTGGGCAAAAAAATCAAGGTATTT,CALWEGAELGKKIKVF
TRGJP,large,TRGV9,TGTGCCTTGTGGGGAGTGGAATTGGGCAAAAAAATCAAGGTATTT,CALWGVELGKKIKVF
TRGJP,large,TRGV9,TGTGCCTTGTGGGACCGGGGAGAGTTGGGCAAAAAAATCAAGGTATTT,CALWDRGELGKKIKVF
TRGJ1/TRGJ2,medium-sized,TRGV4,TGTGCCACCTGGGACGCAAACGGGTATTATAAGAAACTCTTT,CATWDANGYYKKLF
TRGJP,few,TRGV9,TGTGCCTTGTGGGAGGTGAGGGATTCGGAGTTGGGCAAAAAAATCAAGGTATTT,CALWEVRDSELGKKIKVF
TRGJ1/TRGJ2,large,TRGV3,TGTGCCACCTGGGACAGGCCTTATTATAAGAAACTCTTT,CATWDRPYYKKLF
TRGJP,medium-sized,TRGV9,TGTGCCTTGTGGGAGGTGAGCAACCTGGGCAAAAAAATCAAGGTATTT,CALWEVSNLGKKIKVF
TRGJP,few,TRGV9,TGTGCCTTGTGGGAGGTGTCGGGAGAGTTGGGCAAAAAAATCAAGGTATTT,CALWEVSGELGKKIKVF
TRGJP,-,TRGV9,TGTGCCTTGTGGCGATTGCAAGAGTTGGGCAAAAAAATCAAGGTATTT,CALWRLQELGKKIKVF
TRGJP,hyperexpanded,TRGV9,TGTGCCTTGTGGGAGGTGCGAGAGTTGGGCAAAAAAATCAAGGTATTT,CALWEVRELGKKIKVF
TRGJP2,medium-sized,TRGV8,TGTGCCACCTGGGACCGTAGTGATTGGATCAAGACGTTT,CATWDRSDWIKTF
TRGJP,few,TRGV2,TGTGCCACCTGGGACAGGCAAGAGTTGGGCAAAAAAATCAAGGTATTT,CATWDRQELGKKIKVF
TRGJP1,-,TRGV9,TGTGCCTTGTGGGAGGGGGGGCCTCGTTGGTTCAAGATATTT,CALWEGGPRWFKIF
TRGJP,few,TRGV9,TGTGCCTTGTGGAAAGAGTTGGGCAAAAAAATCAAGGTATTT,CALWKELGKKIKVF
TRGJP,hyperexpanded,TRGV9,TGTGCCTTGTGGGATCAAGAGTTGGGCAAAAAAATCAAGGTATTT,CALWDQELGKKIKVF
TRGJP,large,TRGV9,TGTGCCTTGTGGGAGTTCCGGCAAGAGTTGGGCAAAAAAATCAAGGTATTT,CALWEFRQELGKKIKVF
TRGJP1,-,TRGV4,TGTGCCACCTGGGATGGCACTGGTTGGTTCAAGACATTT,CATWDGTGWFKTF
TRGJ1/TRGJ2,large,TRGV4,TGTGCCACCTGGGATGGGCTGGGGAGTTATTATAAGAAACTCTTT,CATWDGLGSYYKKLF